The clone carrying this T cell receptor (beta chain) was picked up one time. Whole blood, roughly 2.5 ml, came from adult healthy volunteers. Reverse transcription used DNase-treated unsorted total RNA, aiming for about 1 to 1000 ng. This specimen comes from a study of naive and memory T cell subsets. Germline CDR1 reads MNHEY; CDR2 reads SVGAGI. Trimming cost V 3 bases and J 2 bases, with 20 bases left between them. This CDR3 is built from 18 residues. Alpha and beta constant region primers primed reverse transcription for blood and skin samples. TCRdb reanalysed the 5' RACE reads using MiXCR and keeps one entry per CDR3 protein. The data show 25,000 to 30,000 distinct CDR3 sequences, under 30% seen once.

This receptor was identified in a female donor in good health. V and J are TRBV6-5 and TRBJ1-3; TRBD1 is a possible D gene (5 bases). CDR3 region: CASSYRSPDSYAGNTIYF. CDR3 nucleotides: TGTGCCAGCAGTTATCGATCACCTGACAGTTACGCTGGAAACACCATATATTTT.